This TCR beta chain stems from a study of T-cell reconstitution after alpha-beta-depleted transplantation in children. The CDR3 is 15 amino acids. V gave up 4 bases and J gave up 0 bases; unmatched junction bases: 5. Germline V gene data show CDR1 as SEHNR and CDR2 as FQNEAQ (reference sequence). Preparation of the TCRbeta library involved a method that used unique molecular identifiers. MiXCR, run by TCRdb on the PCR reads, gives a single entry per CDR3 protein. Counted here are around 500,000 distinct CDR3 sequences, roughly an eighth occurring once; the ten biggest clones make up around 6%. Source: PBMCs from the stem cell graft donor, taken from the stem cell graft. This sequence was found in a human donor who donated a stem cell graft to a child with combined immunodeficiency. The chain recombines TRBV7-9 with TRBJ2-7, with 8 bases identical to TRBD2. The DNA of the CDR3 is TGTGCCAGCAGCTCGCCACTAGCGGCCTCCTACGAGCAGTACTTC. Its protein is CASSSPLAASYEQYF.